The next 4 T cell receptor beta chains were all read from a single sample in a study of blood T cell repertoires in COVID-19. Sequenced by immunoSEQ multiplex PCR; TCRdb stores in-frame clones only, minus some. The sample lists some 270,000 clones; about nine tenths were seen once. Material: PBMCs or T cells enriched from blood (not recorded which). These receptors all come from a woman in her forties who had recovered from COVID-19.

The chain links TRBV2 to TRBJ2-2; no firm D call. Trimming stripped 4 bases from V and 3 bases from J, with 6 bases between. Looked up from germline, CDR1 is SNHLY and CDR2 is FYNNEI. The CDR3 runs 13 residues. The CDR3, as DNA: TGTGCCAGCAGTGTTCGGTACACCGGGGAGCTGTTTTTT. Protein: CASSVRYTGELFF.

The V and J genes are TRBV21-1 and TRBJ1-2; TRBD1 is the table's D call, not checked against the DNA. TRBV21-1 is a pseudogene. The CDR3 runs 12 residues. CDR3 in amino acids: CASSSGGGGYTF. The CDR3 DNA sequence: TGTGCCAGCAGTTCAGGGGGAGGCGGCTACACCTTC.

V and J are TRBV11-2 and TRBJ2-1; 15 bases match TRBD2. Germline-derived CDR1 and CDR2 are SGHAT and FQNNGV. After removal of 4 bases from V and 4 bases from J, the junction contained 5 bases not matched to a gene. CDR3 length equals 17 residues. This chain's CDR3 is CASSYGLAGGAYNEQFF. CDR3 nucleotides: TGTGCCAGCAGCTACGGACTAGCGGGGGGGGCTTACAATGAGCAGTTCTTC.

This clone has a handful of counts. The genes are TRBV18 and TRBJ1-3; D gene ambiguous. Trimming left V 0 bases short and J 8 bases short, with 14 bases between. The CDR3 covers 15 residues. CDR1 is KGHSH, CDR2 LQKENI, per germline. The CDR3 region has the DNA TGTGCCAGCTCACCACCAGTTTCGGTTCGGGACACCATATATTTT. Its translation: CASSPPVSVRDTIYF.